This record concerns one T cell receptor beta chain sequence. Its antigen has not been determined. There are no base qualities to consult, and no much larger clone falls within one base. Per the germline V gene, MRHNA is the CDR1 and SNTAGT is the CDR2. CDR3 length: 16 amino acids, cysteine to phenylalanine. Only the CDR3 DNA stays, 48 bases, in frame from base 1. The V end loses 6 bases and the J end loses 2 bases, and a stretch of 14 bases separates them. The immunoSEQ Assay, a bias-controlled multiplex PCR, was used to amplify TCRbeta CDR3 regions from genomic DNA. In the original analysis: The number of nucleated cells in each sample was estimated from the amplification of reference gene primers within the assay. To quantify the absolute abundance of each unique TCRbeta CDR3 rearrangement, sequence reads were collapsed and filtered. For each sample, productive Simpson clonality was calculated as the square root of Simpson's diversity index over productive rearrangements. TCRdb provides this immuneACCESS table in a form limited to in-frame rearrangements. Some clones are lacking; in checked studies, under half of them reflect an unresolved V gene, and why the rest are absent is not known. The DNA was the basis for D and trimming; V, J and clone size are from that table. This sample holds 250,000 to 300,000 clones; about 82% were observed only once. The biggest ten clones account for 4.5% to 5.5% of the sample.

The data stem from a study of blood T cell repertoires in COVID-19 (dated by TCRdb to 2020 to 2021). As for the study more broadly: Collaborator samples came from the United States, Italy and Spain and covered acute and convalescent phases of COVID-19. The material from the prospective study consisted of cDNA or gDNA derived from T cells, B-cell-depleted T cells, or PBMCs. Deeply sampled blood TCRbeta repertoires from subjects exposed to, actively infected with, or recovered from COVID-19 were included in the dataset. The repertoires were made available in a free public database intended to serve as a resource for research on the immune response to SARS-CoV-2. The samples were drawn from the first 160 participants of the ongoing ImmuneRACE study and from under 1,500 subjects provided by 6 global collaborators. Nearly every sample came with metadata listing a de-identified subject ID, COVID-19 status, age in years and sex. HLA class I and class II types, where available, came from metadata supplied by the sample provider rather than from assay-based typing. General findings and caveats noted by the study authors: How much clinical and demographic metadata was included differed by source and by participant, and the metadata was provided uncurated.

The collaborating institutions used their own protocols to collect whole blood in K2EDTA tubes. Collaborator samples were shipped for TCRbeta analysis as frozen whole blood, isolated PBMCs, or DNA extracted from either sample type. This TCR came from a man aged 45-60 years with active or convalescent COVID-19. The rearranged chain carries TRBV6-4 and TRBJ2-6, with TRBD2 tentatively as D gene (7 bases match). Sequenced sample: peripheral blood. The CDR3 here reads CASRAEGGAGANVLTF. At the DNA level, the sequence is TGTGCCAGCAGAGCCGAAGGGGGGGCTGGGGCCAACGTCCTGACTTTC.